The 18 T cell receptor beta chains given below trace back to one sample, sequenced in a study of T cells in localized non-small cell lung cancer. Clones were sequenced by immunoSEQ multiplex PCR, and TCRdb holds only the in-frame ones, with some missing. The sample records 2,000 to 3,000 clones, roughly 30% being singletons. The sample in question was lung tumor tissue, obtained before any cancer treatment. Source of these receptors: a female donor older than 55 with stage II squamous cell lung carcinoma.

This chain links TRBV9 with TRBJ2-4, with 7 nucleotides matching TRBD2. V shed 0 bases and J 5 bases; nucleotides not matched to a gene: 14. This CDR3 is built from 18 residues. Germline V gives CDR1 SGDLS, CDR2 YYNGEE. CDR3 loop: CASSVGAGGTLSENIQYF. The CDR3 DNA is TGTGCCAGCAGCGTAGGTGCCGGGGGGACTCTTAGCGAAAACATTCAGTACTTC.

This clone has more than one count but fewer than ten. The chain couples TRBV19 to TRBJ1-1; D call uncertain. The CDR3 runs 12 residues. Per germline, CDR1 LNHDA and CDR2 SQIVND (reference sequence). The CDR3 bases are TGTGCAACCATCCTCGGGAACACTGAAGCTTTCTTT. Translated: CATILGNTEAFF.

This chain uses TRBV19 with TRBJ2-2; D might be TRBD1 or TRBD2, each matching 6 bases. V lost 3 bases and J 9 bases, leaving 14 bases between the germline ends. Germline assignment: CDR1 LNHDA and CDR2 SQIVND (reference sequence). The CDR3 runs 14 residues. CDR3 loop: CASSMGGGIRELFF. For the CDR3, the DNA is TGTGCCAGTAGTATGGGGGGCGGCATCCGGGAGCTGTTTTTT.

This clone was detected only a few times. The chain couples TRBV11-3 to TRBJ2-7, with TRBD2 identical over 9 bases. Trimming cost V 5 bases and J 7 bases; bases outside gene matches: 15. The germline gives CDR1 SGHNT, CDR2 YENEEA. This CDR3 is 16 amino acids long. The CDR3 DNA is TGTGCCAGCAGCCGACAACTAGCGGGTGGGACCTTGGAGCAGTACTTC. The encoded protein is CASSRQLAGGTLEQYF.

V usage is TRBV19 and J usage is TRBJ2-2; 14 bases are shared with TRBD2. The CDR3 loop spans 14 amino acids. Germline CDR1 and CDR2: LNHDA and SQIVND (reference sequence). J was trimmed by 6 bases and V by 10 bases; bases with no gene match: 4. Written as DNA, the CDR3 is TGTGCCACTGCGACTAGCGGGGGGGCCGGGGAGCTGTTTTTT. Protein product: CATATSGGAGELFF.

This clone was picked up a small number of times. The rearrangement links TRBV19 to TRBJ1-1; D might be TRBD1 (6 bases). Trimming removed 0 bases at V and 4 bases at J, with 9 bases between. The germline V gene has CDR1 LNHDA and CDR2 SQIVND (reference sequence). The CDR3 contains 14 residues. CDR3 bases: TGTGCCAGTAGTATAGATGGGGGCCGCACTGAAGCTTTCTTT. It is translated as CASSIDGGRTEAFF.

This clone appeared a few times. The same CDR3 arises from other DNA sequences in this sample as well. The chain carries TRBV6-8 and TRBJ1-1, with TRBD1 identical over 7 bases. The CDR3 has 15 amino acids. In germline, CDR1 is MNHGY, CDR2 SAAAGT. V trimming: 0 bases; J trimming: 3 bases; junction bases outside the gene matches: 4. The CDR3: CASSYSPGGDTEAFF. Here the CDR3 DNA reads TGTGCCAGCAGTTACTCTCCAGGGGGGGACACTGAAGCTTTCTTT.

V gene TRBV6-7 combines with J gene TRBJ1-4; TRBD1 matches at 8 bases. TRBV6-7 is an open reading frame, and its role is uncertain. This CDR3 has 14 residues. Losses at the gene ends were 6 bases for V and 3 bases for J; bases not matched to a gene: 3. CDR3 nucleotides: TGTGCCAGCAGCAAACAGGGGGCTAATGAAAAACTGTTTTTT. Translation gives CASSKQGANEKLFF.

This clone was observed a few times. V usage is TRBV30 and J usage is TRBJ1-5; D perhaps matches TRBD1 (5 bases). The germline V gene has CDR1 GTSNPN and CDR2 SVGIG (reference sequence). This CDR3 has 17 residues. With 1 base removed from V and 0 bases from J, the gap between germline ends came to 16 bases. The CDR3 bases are TGTGCCTGGAGTGATGGGCAGGGAGGGATTAGCAATCAGCCCCAGCATTTT. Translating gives CAWSDGQGGISNQPQHF.

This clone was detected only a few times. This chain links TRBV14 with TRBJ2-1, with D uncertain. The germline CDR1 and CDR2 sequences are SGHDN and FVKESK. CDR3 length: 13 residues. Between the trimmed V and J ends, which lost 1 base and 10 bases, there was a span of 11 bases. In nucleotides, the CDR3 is TGTGCCAGCAGCCAAGTCCTAACTCGGGAGCAGTTCTTC. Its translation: CASSQVLTREQFF.

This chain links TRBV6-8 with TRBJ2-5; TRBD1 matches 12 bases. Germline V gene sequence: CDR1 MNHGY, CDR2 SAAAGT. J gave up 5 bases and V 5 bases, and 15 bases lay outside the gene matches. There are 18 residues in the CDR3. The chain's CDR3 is CASSIGRGQGALRETQYF. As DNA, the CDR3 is TGTGCCAGCAGTATAGGTCGGGGACAGGGGGCTCTTAGGGAGACCCAGTACTTC.

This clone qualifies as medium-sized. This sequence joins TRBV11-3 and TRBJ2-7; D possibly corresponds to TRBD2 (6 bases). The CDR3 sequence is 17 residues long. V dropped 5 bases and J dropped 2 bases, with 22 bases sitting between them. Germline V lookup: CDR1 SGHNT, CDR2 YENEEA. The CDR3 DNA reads TGTGCCAGCAGCCCGGGGGTTCAGGGCCTTGTCGCCTACGAGCAGTACTTC. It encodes CASSPGVQGLVAYEQYF.

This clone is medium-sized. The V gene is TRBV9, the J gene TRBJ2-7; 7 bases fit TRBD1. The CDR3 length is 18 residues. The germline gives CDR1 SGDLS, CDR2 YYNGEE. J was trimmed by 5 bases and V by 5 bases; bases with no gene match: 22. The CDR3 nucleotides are TGTGCCAGCAGTCCAGACTTGGGGTACGGGACAGCTCTCAACGAGCAGTACTTC. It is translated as CASSPDLGYGTALNEQYF.

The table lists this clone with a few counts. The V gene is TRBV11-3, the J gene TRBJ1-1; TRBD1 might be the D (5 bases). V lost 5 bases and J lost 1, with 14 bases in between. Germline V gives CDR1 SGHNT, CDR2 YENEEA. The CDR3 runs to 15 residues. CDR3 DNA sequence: TGTGCCAGCAGCCCGCCCGGGGGAGGGAACACTGAAGCTTTCTTT. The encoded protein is CASSPPGGGNTEAFF.

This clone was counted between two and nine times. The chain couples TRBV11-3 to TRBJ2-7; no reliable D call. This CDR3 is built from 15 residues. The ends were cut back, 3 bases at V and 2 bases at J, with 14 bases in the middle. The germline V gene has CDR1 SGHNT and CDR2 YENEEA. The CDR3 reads CASSLSTAPTYEQYF. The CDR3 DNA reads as TGTGCCAGCAGCTTGTCAACAGCCCCCACCTACGAGCAGTACTTC.

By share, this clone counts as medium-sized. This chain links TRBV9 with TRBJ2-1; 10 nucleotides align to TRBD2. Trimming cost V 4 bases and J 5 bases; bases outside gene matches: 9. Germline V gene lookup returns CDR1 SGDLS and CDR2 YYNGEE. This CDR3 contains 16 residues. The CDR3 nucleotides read TGTGCCAGCAGCCCCCGCCCAGCGGGGGGGAACAATGAGCAGTTCTTC. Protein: CASSPRPAGGNNEQFF.

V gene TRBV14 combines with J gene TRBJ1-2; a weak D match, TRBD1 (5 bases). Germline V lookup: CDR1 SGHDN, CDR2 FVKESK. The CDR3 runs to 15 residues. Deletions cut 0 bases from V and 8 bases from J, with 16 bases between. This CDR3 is CASSQDIGRQQGYTF. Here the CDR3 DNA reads TGTGCCAGCAGCCAAGATATCGGCAGACAGCAAGGCTACACCTTC.

CDR3 nucleotide sequence: TGTGCCTGGAGCGAGCGGGGGGGCGGATACGAGCAGTACTTC. This encodes CAWSERGGGYEQYF. The genes are TRBV30 and TRBJ2-7, with 10 bases identical to TRBD2. The CDR3 length is 14 residues. Germline assignment: CDR1 GTSNPN and CDR2 SVGIG (reference sequence). The J segment lost 4 bases and the V segment lost 3 bases, leaving 6 bases of the junction unmatched.